Described below is a single T cell receptor beta chain sequence and its context. Regarding treatment: roughly 19 received Ad26.COV2.S at low or high dose, single or two shots; several received placebo; per-sample allocation not given. Sampling occurred on day 63 after the first vaccine or placebo injection. Libraries were prepared by immunoSEQ multiplex PCR; TCRdb keeps only in-frame clonotypes and omits some of them. The repertoire includes 300,000 to 350,000 clones, 85% to 90% of them detected once, and roughly 4.8% sits in the top ten. The CDR3 contains 14 residues. The V gene's germline CDR1 is MDHEN and CDR2 SYDVKM. V lost 9 bases and J lost 4; bases outside the gene matches: 8. These data come from a study of Ad26.COV2.S vaccination and SARS-CoV-2 variants. Turning to the study itself: The vaccine Ad26.COV2.S was put into the muscle once, or twice with 56 days between.

The receptor comes from a person aged 18-65 years who received the Ad26.COV2.S COVID-19 vaccine or a placebo. The sample consisted of peripheral blood, taken in a trial of Ad26.COV2.S vaccine versus placebo. V gene TRBV28 combines with J gene TRBJ1-4; 7 nucleotides agree with TRBD1. The chain's CDR3 is CASFSGQLNEKLFF. CDR3 nucleotide sequence: TGTGCCAGTTTTTCGGGACAGCTTAATGAAAAACTGTTTTTT.